These 10 T cell receptor beta chains were all obtained from the same sample, sequenced in a study of shared clonotypes between healthy human individuals. Libraries were prepared by immunoSEQ multiplex PCR; TCRdb keeps only in-frame clonotypes and omits some of them. The sample has approximately 2.4 million clones, approximately 96% seen once. The sequenced sample was naive CD4+ T cells sorted from blood. Subset meaning: CD45RA+ positively selected. Source of these receptors: a man younger than 35 in good health.

The chain couples TRBV11-2 to TRBJ2-7, with TRBD1 matching over 10 bases. CDR1 and CDR2 from the germline V gene are SGHAT and FQNNGV. The CDR3 loop spans 16 amino acids. The trim removed 4 bases at V and 1 base at J, leaving 7 bases unmatched. CDR3 nucleotides: TGTGCCAGCAGCTCCATCCGGGACAGGGGATCCTACGAGCAGTACTTC. Translating it yields CASSSIRDRGSYEQYF.

The chain has TRBV9 and TRBJ1-3; D might be TRBD1 (5 bases). Germline V gene sequence: CDR1 SGDLS, CDR2 YYNGEE. The CDR3 totals 17 residues. V lost 0 bases and J 0 bases, leaving 13 bases between the germline ends. The CDR3 is CASSVASPGRSGNTIYF. The CDR3 bases are TGTGCCAGCAGCGTAGCATCTCCGGGGCGCTCTGGAAACACCATATATTTT.

The gene calls are TRBV5-1 and TRBJ1-6, with 7 bases that match TRBD1. Germline V gene sequence: CDR1 SGHRS, CDR2 YFSETQ. The CDR3 loop spans 16 amino acids. With 2 bases clipped from V and 3 bases from J, the junction kept 5 bases outside the gene matches. The CDR3 sequence is CASSFTTGLYNSPLHF. The CDR3 DNA reads as TGCGCCAGCAGCTTCACGACAGGGCTCTATAATTCACCCCTCCACTTT.

This chain joins TRBV9 and TRBJ1-5, with 9 positions matching TRBD1. This CDR3 contains 16 residues. From germline, CDR1 is SGDLS and CDR2 YYNGEE. The V gene end was trimmed by 3 bases and the J gene end by 7 bases; junction bases not matched to a gene: 11. CDR3 region: CASSGDTGGQEQPQHF. The CDR3 DNA follows: TGTGCCAGCAGCGGTGATACAGGGGGCCAGGAACAGCCCCAGCATTTT. The full variable domain, rest sourced from reference TRBV9 and TRBJ1-5, is DSGVTQTPKHLITATGQRVTLRCSPRSGDLSVYWYQQSLDQGLQFLIQYYNGEERAKGNILERFSAQQFPDLHSELNLSSLELGDSALYFCASSGDTGGQEQPQHFGDGTRLSIL.

This clone was counted a single time. The chain combines TRBV28 with TRBJ1-4; no clear D gene. The CDR3 extends over 16 amino acids. Trimming took off 6 bases at V and 2 bases at J, with 16 bases between the two ends. CDR1 MDHEN and CDR2 SYDVKM come from the germline V gene. CDR3 DNA sequence: TGTGCCAGCAGCCCTTGGCCCTCAGGTACTAATGAAAAACTGTTTTTT. Translated, it gives CASSPWPSGTNEKLFF.

CDR3 in amino acids: CASSPRDRRVYGYTF. The CDR3 region has the DNA TGTGCCAGCAGCCCCCGGGACAGGAGGGTATATGGCTACACCTTC. The V call is TRBV5-6, the J call TRBJ1-2; 8 bases align to TRBD1. V gave up 4 bases and J gave up 5 bases; unmatched junction bases: 10. In germline, CDR1 is SGHDT, CDR2 YYEEEE. The CDR3 length is 15 residues.

The chain uses TRBV5-6 and TRBJ1-2, with D maybe TRBD1 (6 bases). Germline V gene data show CDR1 as SGHDT and CDR2 as YYEEEE. The V and J ends lost 0 bases and 2 bases respectively, with 11 bases between them. This CDR3 is 15 amino acids long. The CDR3 loop reads CASSLEKGTNYGYTF. CDR3 coding DNA: TGTGCCAGCAGCTTGGAGAAGGGGACAAACTATGGCTACACCTTC.

This chain uses TRBV6-5 with TRBJ2-5; 7 nucleotides agree with TRBD1. The CDR3 extends over 13 amino acids. Germline V gene sequence: CDR1 MNHEY, CDR2 SVGAGI. Trimming at V came to 5 bases and at J to 4 bases, leaving 4 bases not matched to a gene. CDR3 sequence (DNA): TGTGCCAGCAGTACAGGGGTCAGAGAGACCCAGTACTTC. This sequence encodes CASSTGVRETQYF.

This clone was recorded only once. The genes are TRBV30 and TRBJ1-1; 7 nucleotides align to TRBD1. Germline CDR1 GTSNPN, CDR2 SVGIG (reference sequence). The CDR3 contains 16 residues. V was clipped by 1 base and J by 0 bases; unmatched bases: 8. CDR3 DNA sequence: TGTGCCTGGAGTGATGTAGGGACAGACATGAACACTGAAGCTTTCTTT. This sequence encodes CAWSDVGTDMNTEAFF.

The chain combines TRBV7-2 with TRBJ1-6, with a possible D match to TRBD1 (6 bases). Germline V gene lookup returns CDR1 SGHTA and CDR2 FQGNSA. The CDR3 is 19 residues long. V was shortened by 5 bases and J by 0 bases, with 20 bases between the two germline ends. Here the CDR3 reads CASSPEDKGVSSYNSPLHF. In nucleotides, the CDR3 is TGTGCCAGCAGCCCCGAGGACAAGGGGGTAAGCTCCTATAATTCACCCCTCCACTTT.